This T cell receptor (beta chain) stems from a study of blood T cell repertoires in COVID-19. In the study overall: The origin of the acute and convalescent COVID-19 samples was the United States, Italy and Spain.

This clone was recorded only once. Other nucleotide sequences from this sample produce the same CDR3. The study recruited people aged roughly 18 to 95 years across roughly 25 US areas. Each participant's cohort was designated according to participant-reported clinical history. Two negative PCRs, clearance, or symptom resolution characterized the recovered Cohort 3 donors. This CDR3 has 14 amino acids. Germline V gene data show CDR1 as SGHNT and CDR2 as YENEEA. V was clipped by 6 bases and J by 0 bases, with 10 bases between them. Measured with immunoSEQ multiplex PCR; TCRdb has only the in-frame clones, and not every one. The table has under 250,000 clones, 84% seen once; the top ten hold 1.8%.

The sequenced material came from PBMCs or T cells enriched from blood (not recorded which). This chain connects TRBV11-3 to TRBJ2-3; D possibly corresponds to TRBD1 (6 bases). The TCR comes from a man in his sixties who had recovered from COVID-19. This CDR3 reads CASSLGASTDTQYF. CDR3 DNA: TGTGCCAGCAGTCTGGGGGCGAGCACAGATACGCAGTATTTT.